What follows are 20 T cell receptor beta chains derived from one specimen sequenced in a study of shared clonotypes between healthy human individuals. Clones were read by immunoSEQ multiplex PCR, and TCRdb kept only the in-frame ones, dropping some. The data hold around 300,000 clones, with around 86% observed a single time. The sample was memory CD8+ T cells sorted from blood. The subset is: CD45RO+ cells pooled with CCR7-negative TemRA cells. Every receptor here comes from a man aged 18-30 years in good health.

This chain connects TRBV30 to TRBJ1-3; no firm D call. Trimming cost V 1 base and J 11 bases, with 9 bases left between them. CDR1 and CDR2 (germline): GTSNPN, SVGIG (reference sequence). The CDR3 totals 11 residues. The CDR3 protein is CAWSGGNAIYF. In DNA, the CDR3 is TGTGCCTGGAGTGGAGGGAACGCCATATATTTT.

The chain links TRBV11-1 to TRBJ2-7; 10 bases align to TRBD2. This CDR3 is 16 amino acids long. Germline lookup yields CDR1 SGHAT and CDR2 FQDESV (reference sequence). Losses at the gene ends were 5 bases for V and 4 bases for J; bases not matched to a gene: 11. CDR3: CASSPRVSGGAYEQYF. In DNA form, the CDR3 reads TGTGCCAGCAGCCCACGGGTGAGCGGGGGGGCTTACGAGCAGTACTTC. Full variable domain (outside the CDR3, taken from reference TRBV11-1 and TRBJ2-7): EAEVAQSPRYKITEKSQAVAFWCDPISGHATLYWYRQILGQGPELLVQFQDESVVDDSQLPKDRFSAERLKGVDSTLKIQPAELGDSAMYLCASSPRVSGGAYEQYFGPGTRLTVT.

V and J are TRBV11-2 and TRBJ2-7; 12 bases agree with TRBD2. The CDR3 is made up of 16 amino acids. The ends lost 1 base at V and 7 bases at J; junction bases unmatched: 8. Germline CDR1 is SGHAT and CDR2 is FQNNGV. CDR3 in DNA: TGTGCCAGCAGCTTAGGACTAGCGGGGGCTCCGTGGGAGCAGTACTTC. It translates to CASSLGLAGAPWEQYF.

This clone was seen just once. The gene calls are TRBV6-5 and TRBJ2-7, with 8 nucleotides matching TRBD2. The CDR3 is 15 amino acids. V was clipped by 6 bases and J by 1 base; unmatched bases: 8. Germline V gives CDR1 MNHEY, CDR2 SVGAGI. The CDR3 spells CASRKNGRVSYEQYF. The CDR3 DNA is TGTGCCAGCAGAAAAAACGGGAGGGTATCCTACGAGCAGTACTTC.

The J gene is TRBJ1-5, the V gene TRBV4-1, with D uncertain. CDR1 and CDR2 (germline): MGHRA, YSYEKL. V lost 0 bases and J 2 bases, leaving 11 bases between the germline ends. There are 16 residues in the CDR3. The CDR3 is CASSQDRRTGNQPQHF. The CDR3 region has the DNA TGCGCCAGCAGCCAAGATCGGAGGACGGGCAATCAGCCCCAGCATTTT.

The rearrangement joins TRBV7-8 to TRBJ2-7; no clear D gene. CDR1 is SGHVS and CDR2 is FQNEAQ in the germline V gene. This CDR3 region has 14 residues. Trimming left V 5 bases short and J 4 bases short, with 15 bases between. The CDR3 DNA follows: TGTGCCAGCAGCCCCCGGTCCTTCGCGTACGAGCAGTACTTC. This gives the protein CASSPRSFAYEQYF.

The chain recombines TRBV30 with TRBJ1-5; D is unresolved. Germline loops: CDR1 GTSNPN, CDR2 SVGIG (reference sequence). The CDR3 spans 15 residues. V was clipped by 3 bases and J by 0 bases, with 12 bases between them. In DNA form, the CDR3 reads TGTGCCTGGAGCTCCGGCAGCACTAGCAATCAGCCCCAGCATTTT. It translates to CAWSSGSTSNQPQHF. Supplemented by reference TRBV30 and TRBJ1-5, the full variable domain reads SQTIHQWPATLVQPVGSPLSLECTVEGTSNPNLYWYRQAAGRGLQLLFYSVGIGQISSEVPQNLSASRPQDRQFILSSKKLLLSDSGFYLCAWSSGSTSNQPQHFGDGTRLSIL.

CDR3 in DNA: TGTGCCTGGAGACAGGTTAGCATGAACACTGAAGCTTTCTTT. Encoded protein: CAWRQVSMNTEAFF. This chain links TRBV30 with TRBJ1-1; a possible D gene is TRBD1 (5 bases). V was shortened by 3 bases and J by 0 bases, with 11 bases between the two germline ends. The CDR3 has 14 amino acids. Germline V gene lookup returns CDR1 GTSNPN and CDR2 SVGIG (reference sequence).

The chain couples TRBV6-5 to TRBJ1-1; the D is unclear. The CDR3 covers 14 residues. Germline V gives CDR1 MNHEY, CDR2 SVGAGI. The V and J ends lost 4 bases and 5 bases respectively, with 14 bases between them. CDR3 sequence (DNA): TGTGCCAGCAGTTCCCTCCGGGGATATACTGAAGCTTTCTTT. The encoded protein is CASSSLRGYTEAFF.

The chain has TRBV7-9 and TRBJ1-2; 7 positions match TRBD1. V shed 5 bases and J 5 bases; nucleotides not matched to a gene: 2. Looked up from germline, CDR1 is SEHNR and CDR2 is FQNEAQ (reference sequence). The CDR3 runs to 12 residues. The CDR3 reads CASSLGQYGYTF. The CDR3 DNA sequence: TGTGCCAGCAGCCTGGGACAGTATGGCTACACCTTC. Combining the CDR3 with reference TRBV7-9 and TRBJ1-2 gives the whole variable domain DTGVSQNPRHKITKRGQNVTFRCDPISEHNRLYWYRQTLGQGPEFLTYFQNEAQLEKSRLLSDRFSAERPKGSFSTLEIQRTEQGDSAMYLCASSLGQYGYTFGSGTRLTVV.

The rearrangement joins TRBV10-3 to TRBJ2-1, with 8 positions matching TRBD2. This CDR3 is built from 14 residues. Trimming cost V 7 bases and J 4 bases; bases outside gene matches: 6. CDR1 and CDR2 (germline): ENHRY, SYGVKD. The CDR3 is CAITTGTRYNEQFF. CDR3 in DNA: TGTGCCATCACTACCGGGACTAGGTACAATGAGCAGTTCTTC.

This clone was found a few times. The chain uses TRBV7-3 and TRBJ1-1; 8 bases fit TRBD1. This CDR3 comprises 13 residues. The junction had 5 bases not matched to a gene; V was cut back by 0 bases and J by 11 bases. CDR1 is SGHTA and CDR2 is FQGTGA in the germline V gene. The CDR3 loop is CASSLTDRVSAFF. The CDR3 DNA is TGTGCCAGCAGCTTAACGGACAGGGTATCGGCTTTCTTT.

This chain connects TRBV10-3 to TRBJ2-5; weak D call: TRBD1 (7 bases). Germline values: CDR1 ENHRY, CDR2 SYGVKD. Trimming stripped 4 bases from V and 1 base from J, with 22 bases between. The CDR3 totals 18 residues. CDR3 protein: CAISVGQRLRDSQETQYF. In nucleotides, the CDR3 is TGTGCCATCAGTGTGGGACAGCGCCTACGGGACTCCCAAGAGACCCAGTACTTC.

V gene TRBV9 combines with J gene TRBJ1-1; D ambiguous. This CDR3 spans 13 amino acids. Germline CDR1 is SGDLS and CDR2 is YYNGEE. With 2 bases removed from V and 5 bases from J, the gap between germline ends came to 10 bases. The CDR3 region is CASSVVSDTEAFF. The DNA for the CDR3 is TGTGCCAGCAGCGTCGTTAGCGATACTGAAGCTTTCTTT.

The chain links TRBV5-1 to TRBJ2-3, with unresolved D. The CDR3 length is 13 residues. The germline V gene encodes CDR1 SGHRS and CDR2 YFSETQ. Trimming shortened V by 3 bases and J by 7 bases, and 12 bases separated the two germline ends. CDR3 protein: CASSSDPQNTQYF. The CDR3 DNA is TGCGCCAGCAGCTCAGATCCCCAGAATACGCAGTATTTT.

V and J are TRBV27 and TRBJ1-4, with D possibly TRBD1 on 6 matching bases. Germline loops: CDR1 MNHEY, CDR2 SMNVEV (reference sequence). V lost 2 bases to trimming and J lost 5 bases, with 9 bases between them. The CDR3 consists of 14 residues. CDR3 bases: TGTGCCAGCAGTTTAATGGGGGCGAATGAAAAACTGTTTTTT. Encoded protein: CASSLMGANEKLFF.

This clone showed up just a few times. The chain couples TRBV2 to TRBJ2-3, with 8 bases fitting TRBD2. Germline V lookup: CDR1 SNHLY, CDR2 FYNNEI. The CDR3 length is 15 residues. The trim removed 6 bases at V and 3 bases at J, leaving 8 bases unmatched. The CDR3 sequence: CASRAGTSITDTQYF. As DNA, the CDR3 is TGTGCCAGCAGGGCCGGGACTAGTATAACAGATACGCAGTATTTT.

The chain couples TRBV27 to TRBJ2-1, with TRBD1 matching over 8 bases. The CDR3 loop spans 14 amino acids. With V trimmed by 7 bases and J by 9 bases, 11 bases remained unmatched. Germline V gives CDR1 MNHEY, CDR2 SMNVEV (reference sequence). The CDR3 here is CASTPGGAFREQFF. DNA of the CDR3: TGTGCCAGCACTCCAGGGGGCGCTTTCCGTGAGCAGTTCTTC.

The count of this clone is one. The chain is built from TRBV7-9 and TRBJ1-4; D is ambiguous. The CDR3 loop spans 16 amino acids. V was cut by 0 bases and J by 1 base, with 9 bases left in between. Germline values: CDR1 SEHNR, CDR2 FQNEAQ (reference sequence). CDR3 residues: CASSLAPQRTNEKLFF. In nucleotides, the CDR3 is TGTGCCAGCAGCTTAGCCCCTCAACGAACTAATGAAAAACTGTTTTTT. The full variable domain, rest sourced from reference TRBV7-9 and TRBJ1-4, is DTGVSQNPRHKITKRGQNVTFRCDPISEHNRLYWYRQTLGQGPEFLTYFQNEAQLEKSRLLSDRFSAERPKGSFSTLEIQRTEQGDSAMYLCASSLAPQRTNEKLFFGSGTQLSVL.

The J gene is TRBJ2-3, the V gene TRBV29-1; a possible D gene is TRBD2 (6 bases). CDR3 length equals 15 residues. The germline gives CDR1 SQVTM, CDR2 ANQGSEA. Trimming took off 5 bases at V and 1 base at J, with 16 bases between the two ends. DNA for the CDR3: TGCAGCGTTACCTCTAGCGACCGACGCACAGATACGCAGTATTTT. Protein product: CSVTSSDRRTDTQYF.